One and the same sample provided the 25 T cell receptor beta chains below, sequenced in a study of blood T cell repertoires in COVID-19. Profiled with immunoSEQ multiplex PCR; TCRdb holds only in-frame clones, not every one. The sample carries some 350,000 clones, around 91% recorded once. Sample: peripheral blood. Source of these receptors: a woman between 18 and 29 years old who had recovered from COVID-19.

The chain is built from TRBV11-2 and TRBJ1-2, with 11 bases fitting TRBD1. The junction had 9 bases not matched to a gene; V was cut back by 5 bases and J by 4 bases. Germline loops: CDR1 SGHAT, CDR2 FQNNGV. The CDR3 covers 16 residues. CDR3 sequence (DNA): TGTGCCAGCAGCCCCGGGACAGGGGGTCCGGGCTATGGCTACACCTTC. Translation: CASSPGTGGPGYGYTF.

V is TRBV19 and J is TRBJ2-7; TRBD1 matches 9 bases. Trimming removed 5 bases from V and 5 bases from J; junction bases left unmatched: 7. The CDR3 is 14 amino acids. Germline V CDR1 and CDR2: LNHDA, SQIVND (reference sequence). For the CDR3, the DNA is TGTGCCAGTAGTCAGGGAACAGGGGGCGACGAGCAGTACGTC. Encoded protein: CASSQGTGGDEQYV.

CDR3 nucleotides: TGCGCCAGCAGCTACGACGGCGGGCCCCAGCATTTT. It encodes CASSYDGGPQHF. V usage is TRBV5-1 and J usage is TRBJ1-5, with unresolved D. Trimming removed 3 bases at V and 9 bases at J, with 10 bases between. This CDR3 is 12 amino acids long. Germline assignment: CDR1 SGHRS and CDR2 YFSETQ.

The rearrangement uses TRBV6-5 and TRBJ2-3, with a tentative D call TRBD1 (5 bases). The germline V gene encodes CDR1 MNHEY and CDR2 SVGAGI. CDR3 length equals 14 residues. The V gene lost 4 bases and the J gene lost 0 bases, with 8 bases spanning the gap. The CDR3 sequence is CASSFPGSTDTQYF. CDR3 coding DNA: TGTGCCAGCAGTTTCCCAGGGAGCACAGATACGCAGTATTTT.

The chain carries TRBV5-6 and TRBJ2-7; a weak D match, TRBD1 (6 bases). The germline CDR1 and CDR2 sequences are SGHDT and YYEEEE. The CDR3 is made up of 13 amino acids. With 0 bases removed from V and 3 bases from J, the gap between germline ends came to 7 bases. CDR3 in amino acids: CASSLGGGYEQYV. CDR3 DNA: TGTGCCAGCAGCTTGGGAGGGGGCTACGAGCAGTACGTC.

This clone was seen once. The J gene is TRBJ2-1, the V gene TRBV5-4; 8 bases line up with TRBD1. Germline loops: CDR1 SGHNT, CDR2 YYREEE (reference sequence). J lost 6 bases, V lost 3 bases, and 5 bases had no gene match. The CDR3 sequence is 14 residues long. In nucleotides, the CDR3 is TGTGCCAGCAGCTCCAGGACAGGGCGCAATGAGCAGTTCTTC. It yields the protein CASSSRTGRNEQFF.

J is TRBJ2-2 and V is TRBV14; tentative D call: TRBD2 (5 bases). V lost 4 bases and J lost 4, with 10 bases in between. Germline lookup yields CDR1 SGHDN and CDR2 FVKESK. The length of the CDR3 is 14 residues. The CDR3 DNA reads as TGTGCCAGCAGCCCTTATGGAGGCACCGGGGAGCTGTTTTTT. As protein: CASSPYGGTGELFF.

This chain uses TRBV3-1 (or the pseudogene TRBV3-2) with TRBJ1-3; D may be TRBD1 (5 bases). Trimming removed 5 bases at V and 0 bases at J, with 14 bases between. This CDR3 region has 16 residues. CDR1 and CDR2 (germline): LGHDT, YNNKEL (reference sequence). CDR3 sequence: CASSSTGLHSGNTIYF. The CDR3 nucleotides read TGTGCCAGCAGCTCTACAGGACTACACTCTGGAAACACCATATATTTT.

V gene TRBV6-1 combines with J gene TRBJ2-2; 10 nucleotides line up with TRBD2. This CDR3 contains 17 residues. CDR1 MNHNS and CDR2 SASEGT come from the germline V gene. J gave up 5 bases and V 2 bases, and 8 bases lay outside the gene matches. The CDR3 reads CASSEYIAGGGTGELFF. The CDR3 DNA is TGTGCCAGCAGTGAATATATAGCGGGAGGAGGGACCGGGGAGCTGTTTTTT.

This clone was recorded only once. The chain recombines TRBV7-8 with TRBJ1-1, with 8 bases aligning to TRBD1. Losses at the gene ends were 5 bases for V and 10 bases for J; bases not matched to a gene: 15. The CDR3 totals 15 residues. Germline CDR1 and CDR2: SGHVS and FQNEAQ. CDR3 sequence: CASSRFRGRFEVAFF. Here the CDR3 DNA reads TGTGCCAGCAGCCGCTTCAGGGGGCGCTTTGAGGTAGCTTTCTTT. The full variable domain, completed using reference TRBV7-8 and TRBJ1-1, is GAGVSQSPRYKVAKRGQDVALRCDPISGHVSLFWYQQALGQGPEFLTYFQNEAQLDKSGLPSDRFFAERPEGSVSTLKIQRTQQEDSAVYLCASSRFRGRFEVAFFGQGTRLTVV.

J is TRBJ2-1 and V is TRBV7-2; D is possibly TRBD2 (6 bases). The CDR3 is 14 residues long. Germline CDR1 and CDR2: SGHTA and FQGNSA. Trimming cost V 3 bases and J 4 bases, with 10 bases left between them. The CDR3 loop reads CASSLRRGYNEQFF. CDR3 nucleotides: TGTGCCAGCAGCTTGCGGAGGGGATACAATGAGCAGTTCTTC.

J is TRBJ2-1 and V is TRBV27; D is possibly TRBD2 (6 bases). This CDR3 has 15 residues. V gave up 5 bases and J gave up 3 bases, with 14 bases separating them. Germline V lookup: CDR1 MNHEY, CDR2 SMNVEV (reference sequence). The CDR3 loop reads CASSDRERDYNEQFF. The CDR3 bases are TGTGCCAGCAGTGATCGGGAGAGGGACTACAATGAGCAGTTCTTC.

This clone was detected only once. At one end, the junction sequence differs from germline, possibly due to a read error. V usage is TRBV11-3 and J usage is TRBJ2-1; D may be TRBD1 (5 bases). In germline, CDR1 is SGHNT, CDR2 YENEEA. CDR3 length: 14 amino acids. The CDR3 protein is CASSPRTSYNEQFF. The CDR3 nucleotides are TGTGCCAGCAGCCCCAGGACATCCTATAATGAGCAGTTCTTC.

This chain links TRBV6-7 with TRBJ2-1; D might be TRBD1 (6 bases). TRBV6-7 is flagged as an ORF with uncertain function. V was shortened by 8 bases and J by 2 bases, with 13 bases between the two germline ends. The length of the CDR3 is 14 residues. The CDR3 DNA follows: TGTGCCAGCTCAGGGGCCGCGGCCTACAATGAGCAGTTCTTC. This codes for CASSGAAAYNEQFF.

The chain is built from TRBV4-3 and TRBJ2-7; TRBD2 aligns across 7 bases. The length of the CDR3 is 15 residues. Germline V gene sequence: CDR1 LGHNA, CDR2 YSLEER. With V trimmed by 4 bases and J by 4 bases, 10 bases remained unmatched. CDR3 bases: TGCGCCAGCAGCCGGAAAAGCGGGGAGGGTTACGAGCAGTACGTC. Protein: CASSRKSGEGYEQYV.

The rearrangement links TRBV5-1 to TRBJ1-2; D remains unclear. CDR3 length: 15 amino acids. Germline V gene lookup returns CDR1 SGHRS and CDR2 YFSETQ. Trimming removed 1 base from V and 4 bases from J, with 14 bases in between. Here the CDR3 reads CASSLSGFGPYGYTF. The DNA for the CDR3 is TGCGCCAGCAGCTTGTCGGGTTTTGGCCCCTATGGCTACACCTTC.

This rearrangement joins TRBV5-1 to TRBJ2-1; TRBD1 aligns across 7 bases. Germline CDR1 is SGHRS and CDR2 is YFSETQ. This CDR3 is 15 amino acids long. V gave up 6 bases and J gave up 7 bases; unmatched junction bases: 13. CDR3 region: CASTPTPTGWNEQFF. DNA for the CDR3: TGCGCCAGCACCCCAACCCCGACAGGGTGGAATGAGCAGTTCTTC.

This CDR3 reads CASSKRQVNTEAFF. CDR3 nucleotides: TGCGCCAGCAGCAAGCGACAGGTGAACACTGAAGCTTTCTTT. V usage is TRBV4-3 and J usage is TRBJ1-1; TRBD1 is a possible D gene (6 bases). Between the trimmed V and J ends, which lost 5 bases and 0 bases, there was a span of 10 bases. This CDR3 spans 14 amino acids. CDR1 is LGHNA, CDR2 YSLEER, per germline.

Only one count was recorded for this clone. The chain is built from TRBV5-4 and TRBJ2-1; 7 nucleotides match TRBD1. The CDR3 runs 15 residues. In germline, CDR1 is SGHNT, CDR2 YYREEE (reference sequence). Trimming at V came to 4 bases and at J to 4 bases, leaving 8 bases not matched to a gene. In DNA form, the CDR3 reads TGTGCCAGCAGCCCCCGAGGGGGACAGTACAATGAGCAGTTCTTC. Translated: CASSPRGGQYNEQFF. Drawing the rest from reference TRBV5-4 and TRBJ2-1, the complete variable domain is ETGVTQSPTHLIKTRGQQVTLRCSSQSGHNTVSWYQQALGQGPQFIFQYYREEENGRGNFPPRFSGLQFPNYSSELNVNALELDDSALYLCASSPRGGQYNEQFFGPGTRLTVL.

V is TRBV12-5 and J is TRBJ2-1; D might be TRBD1 (5 bases). Germline V gene data show CDR1 as LGHNT and CDR2 as FRNRAP. Trimming left V 0 bases short and J 5 bases short, with 17 bases between. The CDR3 loop spans 17 amino acids. The CDR3: CASGLVSQVRVNNEQFF. The CDR3, as DNA: TGTGCTAGTGGTTTGGTTTCACAGGTTAGGGTGAACAATGAGCAGTTCTTC.

V and J are TRBV21-1 and TRBJ1-5; TRBD1 is taken as the D call from the table, unchecked against the DNA. TRBV21-1 is noted as a pseudogene. This CDR3 spans 17 amino acids. This CDR3 reads CASSIPQGTYSNQPQHF. The CDR3 region has the DNA TGTGCCAGCAGCATACCGCAGGGAACGTATAGCAATCAGCCCCAGCATTTT.

The chain joins TRBV24-1 to TRBJ2-5; D unresolved. CDR3 length: 15 amino acids. V lost 4 bases and J 0 bases, leaving 11 bases between the germline ends. The germline V gene encodes CDR1 KGHDR and CDR2 SFDVKD. As DNA, the CDR3 is TGTGCCACCAGTGACCCTGCCGCGTACCAAGAGACCCAGTACTTC. Translating gives CATSDPAAYQETQYF.

This clone has only one observation. The chain recombines TRBV10-3 with TRBJ2-2; 10 bases agree with TRBD2. This CDR3 has 15 residues. J was trimmed by 5 bases and V by 7 bases; bases with no gene match: 7. CDR1 and CDR2 (germline): ENHRY, SYGVKD. The CDR3 loop is CAIKLAGSGTGELFF. CDR3 DNA: TGTGCCATCAAACTAGCGGGATCGGGGACCGGGGAGCTGTTTTTT.

The chain couples TRBV15 to TRBJ2-3; TRBD2 agrees at 12 bases. Trimming at V came to 0 bases and at J to 3 bases, leaving 4 bases not matched to a gene. The CDR3 consists of 17 residues. Germline V gene sequence: CDR1 LNHNV, CDR2 YYDKDF (reference sequence). CDR3 protein: CATSRELTSGRTDTQYF. The DNA for the CDR3 is TGTGCCACCAGCAGAGAGTTAACTAGCGGGAGGACAGATACGCAGTATTTT.

DNA for the CDR3: TGTGCCAGCAGTTACTCGGGCAGGGGAAGGAGAGAGACCCAGTACTTC. This translates into CASSYSGRGRRETQYF. V and J are TRBV6-2 or TRBV6-3 and TRBJ2-5; perhaps TRBD1 as D (6 bases). Trimming shortened V by 0 bases and J by 4 bases, and 15 bases separated the two germline ends. Per the germline V gene, CDR1 is MNHEY and CDR2 is SVGEGT. The CDR3 loop spans 16 amino acids.